The clone carrying this T cell receptor (beta chain) was seen only a few times. A read error may account for a junction end that differs from germline. Looked up from germline, CDR1 is LNHDA and CDR2 is SQIVND (reference sequence). This CDR3 region has 12 residues. The data belong to a study of identical twins. TCRdb independently ran MiXCR on the 5' RACE reads; one entry per CDR3 protein. The table has about 530,000 distinct CDR3 sequences, approximately 14% seen once; the top ten hold 0.44%. This sample was also put to use in a study of yellow fever vaccine responses in identical twins.

This rearrangement joins TRBV19 to TRBJ2-1; D not resolved. The clonotype originates from a woman between 18 and 29 years old in good health. Sequencing input: CD4+ T cells sorted from blood. The CDR3 sequence is CASGIGINEQFF. DNA for the CDR3: TGTGCCAGTGGTATTGGTATAAATGAGCAGTTCTTC.